The sequence of this T cell receptor beta chain was determined in a study of shared clonotypes between healthy human individuals (dated by TCRdb to between 2020 and 2021). Study-wide context: A few men and two women, aged 18 to 49 years, made up the cohort. For each donor, CD4 naive and CD4 memory were each run on three plates, CD8 naive on two plates, and CD8 memory on one plate. Blood TCR repertoires of a handful of healthy adults were deeply sequenced to estimate repertoire size and the extent of clonotype sharing between individuals. Libraries were prepared and TCR repertoires were sequenced by different laboratories using diverse techniques, in order to increase sequencing depth and limit assay-specific biases. Between about 0.9 and 10 billion PBMCs per donor were obtained by leukapheresis. Broader findings and caveats from the paper: Sampling was restricted to blood, and TCR repertoires in tissue are likely to differ from TCR repertoires in blood. Compared with non-shared clonotypes, the clonotypes found in all four sorted-subset donors had higher generation probabilities. Even with the large sequencing depth, rarefaction of the sorted-subset datasets indicated that sequencing was incomplete. Because the study included a small number of donors, the genetic and exposure-history diversity represented was limited. Naive subsets generally had larger estimated clonotype richness than memory subsets. Pairwise subsampling led to the expectation that sequencing depth would affect the degree of clonotype sharing among donors. Across a handful of donors, approximately 4.9% of naive CD4, over 3% of naive CD8, approximately 2.5% of memory CD4, and 0.4% of memory CD8 clonotypes were shared.

In the germline V gene, CDR1 corresponds to MDHEN and CDR2 to SYDVKM. Counted from cysteine to phenylalanine, this CDR3 has 13 amino acids. Only the CDR3 portion is preserved as DNA: 39 bases, with reading frame beginning at the first base. V lost 6 bases and J lost 2 bases, and the count of bases not matched to a germline gene is 4. Using the deep immunoSEQ assay, multiplex PCR amplified TCR CDR3 regions from genomic DNA. Extracted genomic DNA from each cell subset was spread evenly across all wells of several immunoSEQ 96-well plates, with each plate serving as a replicate. For sorted subsets, about 210 ng of genomic DNA, equivalent to 25,000 to 35,000 T cell genomes, went into each replicate PCR. Purified libraries were quantified with a Qubit 3.0 fluorometer, sized on a Bioanalyzer 2100, and re-quantified with the KAPA Library Quantification kit. Every immunoSEQ 96-well plate was sequenced on a separate single-read 150-cycle Illumina NextSeq 550 flow cell. On the authors' methods: The immunoSEQ output contained only junctional sequences without quality scores, so filtering could not match that applied to full-length reads. Sequences were annotated with PyIR, a Python wrapper for IgBLAST v1.9, and V/J genes and CDR3 were assigned using IMGT germline references. Reads with weak V/J assignments (E-value above 1e-6), missing CDR3, stop codons, out-of-frame junctions, or ambiguous translated residues were removed. V3J clonotypes were defined as sequences sharing an identical inferred V gene, J gene, and CDR3 amino acid sequence. Percentage overlap between repertoires was calculated by dividing the number of shared unique clonotypes by the size of the smaller repertoire. Richness of each repertoire was evaluated using RTK rarefaction, the Chao1 estimator, and Recon v2.1 estimates of unobserved clonotypes. OLGA was used to compute generation probabilities for all TCRbeta clonotypes that the gDNA method yielded from several donors. As stored in TCRdb, this immuneACCESS dataset retains in-frame rearrangements with V and J assigned. A fraction of the clones does not appear; measured against another copy, unresolved V genes explain less than half of the discrepancy, and the remainder lacks a known reason. D and trimming were read from the DNA, whereas the V and J calls and clone size are those reported in that table. This sample is represented by about 1.5 million clones; 95% to 99% of them were singletons. The leading ten clones occupy approximately 0.44% of the sample.

The donors were healthy, HIV-negative adults who had no recently reported acute infections or vaccinations. All donors were Caucasian adults living in Nashville, Tennessee, USA. CD4+ T cells were enriched through magnetic negative selection, after which naive cells were positively selected on CD45RA and the remaining negative fraction served as the memory subset. Blood was collected by leukapheresis, and PBMCs were isolated by Ficoll-Histopaque density gradient centrifugation and then cryopreserved in liquid nitrogen vapor phase. Analytical flow cytometry was used to check the purity and quantity of every magnetically sorted T cell population. Genomic DNA was isolated from each sorted fraction and quantified by UV absorbance on a Nanodrop 2000c. This clone was observed a single time. This clone's antigen is unknown. There are no base qualities to consult, and no much larger clone falls within one base.

The sample comprised naive CD4+ T cells sorted from blood. What the cell subset or site label conveys for this sample: CD45RA+ positively selected. This TCR was recovered from a man younger than 45 in good health. The V and J genes are TRBV28 and TRBJ2-7; TRBD1 agrees with 7 junctional bases. The CDR3 corresponds to CASRKGAAYEQYF. The DNA sequence follows: TGTGCCAGCAGGAAGGGGGCAGCCTACGAGCAGTACTTC.